A selection of T cell receptor beta chains follows, all from one sample in a study of neoadjuvant anti-PD-1 for oral cavity cancer. This table comes from immunoSEQ multiplex PCR, and its TCRdb copy is limited to in-frame clones, with some not included. This table holds nearly 15,000 clones, about 44% found once. This material consisted of tumor tissue, taken after nivolumab (anti-PD-1) treatment. These receptors were taken from a person aged 35-80 years with oral cavity squamous cell carcinoma. Both conserved end residues are part of each CDR3. D genes are given only for firm matches. Where a row states a size, it is once, few, many or the class of an expanded clone; other rows omit it.

V gene	clone size	D gene	J gene	CDR3 DNA	CDR3 protein
TRBV16	NA	TRBD1	TRBJ2-3	TGTGCCAGCAGCCAATGGCCACCGGGACAGGTGATCACAGATACGCAGTATTTT	CASSQWPPGQVITDTQYF
TRBV10-1	NA	TRBD1	TRBJ2-2	TGCGCCAGCACCAGGGACAGGACCACCGGGGAGCTGTTTTTT	CASTRDRTTGELFF
TRBV18	NA	TRBD2	TRBJ2-5	TGTGCCAGCTCACCACTAGCGGGGGACGAGACCCAGTACTTC	CASSPLAGDETQYF
TRBV28	NA	NA	TRBJ1-2	TGTGCCAGCAGACCACGGGACGCAGCTAACTATGGCTACACCTTC	CASRPRDAANYGYTF
TRBV9	NA	NA	TRBJ2-1	TGTGCCAGCAGTGCAAAGCTAAGGGGGGGCGACTTCAATGAGCAGTTCTTC	CASSAKLRGGDFNEQFF
TRBV4-3	NA	NA	TRBJ1-6	TGCGCCAGCAGCCAAGTGGGAAGGGTGGATTCACCCCTCCACTTT	CASSQVGRVDSPLHF
TRBV7-8	NA	NA	TRBJ2-7	TGTGCCAGCAGCGCGGGACCTTACGAGCAGTACTTC	CASSAGPYEQYF
TRBV5-1	NA	TRBD1	TRBJ1-1	TGCGCCAGCAGCCTTACCGGGACAGGGGCTGAAGCTTTCTTT	CASSLTGTGAEAFF
TRBV29-1	NA	TRBD1	TRBJ1-1	TGCAGCGTTTGTTGGGACAGGCTGGGCACTGAAGCTTTCTTT	CSVCWDRLGTEAFF
TRBV15	once	NA	TRBJ1-5	TGTGCCACCAGCCCAGACACGGGGTATGATCAGCCCCAGCATTTT	CATSPDTGYDQPQHF
TRBV29-1	NA	NA	TRBJ2-5	TGCAGCGCCGGGGCAGGGGTGTGGGAGACCCAGTACTTC	CSAGAGVWETQYF
TRBV5-1	NA	NA	TRBJ2-3	TGCGCCAGCAGCTATCTCTTTAGCGAAACTAGCACAGATACGCAGTATTTT	CASSYLFSETSTDTQYF
TRBV9	NA	NA	TRBJ1-6	TGTGCCAGCAGCGTATACAGACGAGATTCACCCCTCCACTTT	CASSVYRRDSPLHF
TRBV5-1	NA	TRBD1	TRBJ2-7	TGCGCCAGCAGCTTGCAAGGGGGCAGCGCCTACGAGCAGTACTTC	CASSLQGGSAYEQYF
TRBV9	NA	NA	TRBJ2-2	TGTGCCAGCAGCTTAAACACCGGGGAGCTGTTTTTT	CASSLNTGELFF
TRBV7-2	NA	NA	TRBJ2-3	TGTGCCAGCAGCACAACGGGAGATACGCAGTATTTT	CASSTTGDTQYF
TRBV15	once	NA	TRBJ1-1	TGTGCCACCAGCAGAGAACAGGGTGGATCGGCTTTCTTT	CATSREQGGSAFF
TRBV5-5	few	NA	TRBJ1-6	TGTGCCAGCGTCAACTTGGGGGGTACAAATTCACCCCTCCACTTT	CASVNLGGTNSPLHF
TRBV5-1	NA	NA	TRBJ1-4	TGCGCCAGCAGCTTGATTGGACAGCCGGCAACTAATGAAAAACTGTTTTTT	CASSLIGQPATNEKLFF
TRBV7-9	NA	NA	TRBJ2-2	TGTGCCAGCAGCCCACCGGTCCGGGGGAGCACCGGGGAGCTGTTTTTT	CASSPPVRGSTGELFF
TRBV6-5	few	NA	TRBJ1-5	TGTGCCAGCAGTTACTCGACCAGGGTTCGTCAGCCCCAGCATTTT	CASSYSTRVRQPQHF
TRBV2	few	NA	TRBJ1-4	TGTGCCAGCAGCTCCAGGGTGGGGGAGGAAAAACTGTTTTTT	CASSSRVGEEKLFF
TRBV5-4	NA	NA	TRBJ2-7	TGTGCCAGCAGCTTGGCGGGGGCCTCCTACGAGCAGTACTTC	CASSLAGASYEQYF
TRBV4-2	once	NA	TRBJ2-7	TGTGCCAGCAGCCAAACGACAGAGACCTACGAGCAGTACTTC	CASSQTTETYEQYF
TRBV7-2	few	TRBD2	TRBJ2-3	TGTGCCAGCAGCTTGGGACTAGACTCAGATACGCAGTATTTT	CASSLGLDSDTQYF
TRBV19	few	TRBD1	TRBJ1-5	TGTGCCAGTAGTACCACCGGGACAGGGGCTGCTGGCAATCAGCCCCAGCATTTT	CASSTTGTGAAGNQPQHF
TRBV29-1	NA	NA	TRBJ1-1	TGCAGCGTTGCTGGGAGCATGAACACTGAAGCTTTCTTT	CSVAGSMNTEAFF
TRBV19	few	NA	TRBJ2-1	TGTGCCAGTAGTAGAAGTGACAGCTACAATGAGCAGTTCTTC	CASSRSDSYNEQFF
TRBV6-6	NA	NA	TRBJ2-6	TGTGCGAGTTGGTTGTCTGGGGCCAACGTCCTGACTTTC	CASWLSGANVLTF
TRBV6-1	few	TRBD1	TRBJ1-6	TGTGCCAGCAGTGGTCGGACAGGGGCCAGTAATTCACCCCTCCACTTT	CASSGRTGASNSPLHF
TRBV27	NA	TRBD1	TRBJ2-1	TGTGCCAGCAGTTCCGCCGGGACAGTCTCCTACAATGAGCAGTTCTTC	CASSSAGTVSYNEQFF
TRBV27	NA	NA	TRBJ1-1	TGTGCCAGCAGTTTAGAGCCCCGGAACACTGAAGCTTTCTTT	CASSLEPRNTEAFF
TRBV7-8	few	NA	TRBJ2-5	TGTGCCAGCAGCTTAGCGGACACCCGCCAAGAGACCCAGTACTTC	CASSLADTRQETQYF
TRBV5-1	few	TRBD2	TRBJ2-3	TGCGCCAGCAGCTTGGGACTAGCTGGCACAGATACGCAGTATTTT	CASSLGLAGTDTQYF
TRBV30	NA	NA	TRBJ2-7	TGTGCCTGGAGCAGGGATAAGGGCTACGAGCAGTACTTC	CAWSRDKGYEQYF
TRBV10-3	NA	TRBD1	TRBJ1-6	TGTGCCATCAGTGAAAACAGGGGGCTCCGCTCCTATAATTCACCCCTCCACTTT	CAISENRGLRSYNSPLHF
TRBV2	few	TRBD2	TRBJ2-3	TGTGCCAGCAGTCTGGCGGGGGGGGTGACAGATACGCAGTATTTT	CASSLAGGVTDTQYF
TRBV6-6	NA	NA	TRBJ2-5	TGTGCCACAAGAGGCTGGGAGACCCAGTACTTC	CATRGWETQYF
TRBV6-6	NA	NA	TRBJ1-1	TGTGCCAGCAATCAGGGAGGGGGTATGAACACTGAAGCTTTCTTT	CASNQGGGMNTEAFF
TRBV4-1	NA	TRBD1	TRBJ1-6	TGCGCCAGCAGCCAAGGGACAGGCCCCTCACCCCTCCACTTT	CASSQGTGPSPLHF
TRBV7-2	NA	NA	TRBJ2-7	TGTGCCAGCAGCCCGACCCTCTACGAGCAGTACTTC	CASSPTLYEQYF
TRBV7-2	NA	NA	TRBJ1-3	TGTGCCAGCAGCTTAGCGGGGGGGCGCCTCATTTTCTCTGGAAACACCATATATTTT	CASSLAGGRLIFSGNTIYF
TRBV27	few	NA	TRBJ2-4	TGTGCCAGCAGTTTTTCGGGGTCCAAAAACATTCAGTACTTC	CASSFSGSKNIQYF
TRBV7-2	NA	NA	TRBJ1-6	TGTGCCAGCAGCCTGACCGGCCAGCTTTCACCCCTCCACTTT	CASSLTGQLSPLHF
TRBV5-4	NA	NA	TRBJ2-6	TGTGCCAGCAGCTTACAGGGTACCGGGGCCAACGTCCTGACTTTC	CASSLQGTGANVLTF
TRBV7-2	few	TRBD2	TRBJ2-7	TGTGCCAGCAGCTTGACTAGCGGGGGCCCCTACGAGCAGTACTTC	CASSLTSGGPYEQYF